The 22 T cell receptor beta chains in this list originate from one sample, sequenced in a study of OX40 agonist ivuxolimab in advanced cancers. The data were produced by immunoSEQ multiplex PCR, yet TCRdb's version contains in-frame clones alone and is incomplete. Of approximately 72,000 clones listed, almost 90% are singletons. Sequenced material: CD4+ or CD8+ T cells sorted from blood, taken in a trial of the OX40 agonist ivuxolimab. These receptors all stem from an adult with an advanced solid tumor such as melanoma, head and neck, liver or kidney cancer.

The CDR3 loop reads CASSPGPGLYGYTF. In nucleotides, the CDR3 is TGTGCCAGCAGCCCCGGGCCAGGCCTCTATGGCTACACCTTC. The rearrangement links TRBV7-8 to TRBJ1-2; D gene unclear. Between the trimmed V and J ends, which lost 5 bases and 4 bases, there was a span of 14 bases. Germline CDR1 and CDR2: SGHVS and FQNEAQ. The CDR3 totals 14 residues.

Points on this clone: The junction does not match germline at one end; this may be a read error. The sample has other DNA sequences that encode this CDR3 too. The V and J genes are TRBV28 and TRBJ2-1, with TRBD2 matching over 8 bases. The CDR3 runs 15 residues. The germline gives CDR1 MDHEN, CDR2 SYDVKM. The CDR3 DNA reads TGCGCCAGCAGTTTAGGGACTAGCTCCTACAATGAGCAGTTCTTC. This encodes CASSLGTSSYNEQFF. Full variable domain (outside the CDR3, taken from reference TRBV28 and TRBJ2-1): DVKVTQSSRYLVKRTGEKVFLECVQDMDHENMFWYRQDPGLGLRLIYFSYDVKMKEKGDIPEGYSVSREKKERFSLILESASTNQTSMYLCASSLGTSSYNEQFFGPGTRLTVL.

J is TRBJ2-7 and V is TRBV18; 7 nucleotides match TRBD2. V lost 3 bases to trimming and J lost 2 bases; unmatched junction nucleotides: 4. Germline lookup yields CDR1 KGHSH and CDR2 LQKENI. The CDR3 has 14 amino acids. CDR3 loop: CASSPGTTTYEQYF. CDR3 nucleotides: TGTGCCAGCTCACCCGGGACTACCACCTACGAGCAGTACTTC.

The chain recombines TRBV30 with TRBJ1-5; 8 nucleotides line up with TRBD1. The germline CDR1 and CDR2 sequences are GTSNPN and SVGIG (reference sequence). J gave up 7 bases and V 5 bases, and 13 bases lay outside the gene matches. The CDR3 runs 15 residues. CDR3 loop: CAWGSGAGGRQPQHF. Here the CDR3 DNA reads TGTGCCTGGGGAAGTGGGGCAGGGGGCCGGCAGCCCCAGCATTTT.

The genes are TRBV6-5 and TRBJ2-3, with 8 nucleotides matching TRBD1. Germline loops: CDR1 MNHEY, CDR2 SVGAGI. The CDR3 contains 15 residues. J gave up 0 bases and V 5 bases, and 4 bases lay outside the gene matches. The CDR3 is CASSVQGASTDTQYF. The CDR3 DNA reads as TGTGCCAGCAGTGTCCAGGGGGCCAGCACAGATACGCAGTATTTT.

This clone was seen only a few times. The V gene is TRBV7-2, the J gene TRBJ2-3; D unclear. Germline V gene sequence: CDR1 SGHTA, CDR2 FQGNSA. The V end was cut by 1 base, the J end by 4 bases, with 12 bases between. The CDR3 runs 15 residues. This CDR3 reads CASSLVGADSDTQYF. Here the CDR3 DNA reads TGTGCCAGCAGCTTAGTTGGTGCAGATTCAGATACGCAGTATTTT.

This clone was recorded only once. The chain joins TRBV7-3 to TRBJ2-2, with D tentatively TRBD2 (6 bases). Germline CDR1 and CDR2: SGHTA and FQGTGA. Deletions cut 4 bases from V and 4 bases from J, with 13 bases between. The CDR3 is made up of 15 amino acids. CDR3 nucleotide sequence: TGTGCCAGCAGCTCGAACCCCGGGGGCACCGGGGAGCTGTTTTTT. Its translation is CASSSNPGGTGELFF.

The chain joins TRBV12-2 to TRBJ2-5. TRBV12-2 is shown as a pseudogene. CDR3 size: 14 residues. CDR3 residues: CASRLVGGKETQYF. Written as DNA, the CDR3 is TGTGCAAGTCGCTTAGTTGGTGGTAAAGAGACCCAGTACTTC.

The chain carries TRBV21-1 and TRBJ2-7; the table's D call TRBD2 went unverified against the DNA. TRBV21-1 is a pseudogene. The CDR3 is made up of 18 amino acids. The CDR3 is CASSKGPGWSGRAYEQYF. The CDR3 DNA follows: TGTGCCAGCAGCAAAGGTCCAGGGTGGAGCGGGAGGGCCTACGAGCAGTACTTC.

V gene TRBV29-1 combines with J gene TRBJ2-3; D not resolved. Trimming took off 0 bases at V and 4 bases at J, with 17 bases between the two ends. This CDR3 has 16 residues. Germline values: CDR1 SQVTM, CDR2 ANQGSEA. The chain's CDR3 is CSVEDRLATAADTQYF. The CDR3 DNA reads as TGCAGCGTTGAAGACCGGCTCGCAACGGCTGCAGATACGCAGTATTTT.

The genes are TRBV5-8 and TRBJ2-6, with D perhaps TRBD1 (6 bases). Germline V CDR1 and CDR2: SGHTS, YDEGEE. The CDR3 has 18 amino acids. Trimming stripped 0 bases from V and 2 bases from J, with 15 bases between. The CDR3 DNA sequence: TGTGCCAGCAGCTTGGCCCTGGACAGCCGGCCTGGGGCCAACGTCCTGACTTTC. Its translation is CASSLALDSRPGANVLTF.

The rearrangement links TRBV6-5 to TRBJ2-7; 10 bases map to TRBD1. The CDR3 spans 15 residues. Germline values: CDR1 MNHEY, CDR2 SVGAGI. J gave up 6 bases and V 2 bases, and 7 bases lay outside the gene matches. This CDR3 is CASSYRDRGKGEQYF. CDR3 DNA sequence: TGTGCCAGCAGTTACCGGGACAGGGGAAAGGGCGAGCAGTACTTC.

This rearrangement joins TRBV18 to TRBJ1-1; tentative D call: TRBD1 (6 bases). Germline CDR1 reads KGHSH; CDR2 reads LQKENI. Trimming removed 3 bases at V and 1 base at J, with 15 bases between. There are 16 residues in the CDR3. The CDR3 region has the DNA TGTGCCAGCTCACCTCGGGCGCAGGGGAGGAACACTGAAGCTTTCTTT. Translating it yields CASSPRAQGRNTEAFF.

The chain joins TRBV2 to TRBJ1-4; no firm D call. Germline loops: CDR1 SNHLY, CDR2 FYNNEI. Trimming shortened V by 8 bases and J by 4 bases, and 17 bases separated the two germline ends. This CDR3 is 15 amino acids long. CDR3: CASAPGGLGNEKLFF. CDR3 DNA: TGTGCCAGCGCCCCGGGAGGGCTAGGTAATGAAAAACTGTTTTTT.

The chain joins TRBV7-9 to TRBJ1-1, with a possible D match to TRBD1 (5 bases). The germline V and J ends were trimmed by 0 bases and 3 bases, with 20 bases remaining between them. The germline V gene has CDR1 SEHNR and CDR2 FQNEAQ (reference sequence). CDR3 length equals 18 residues. The CDR3 DNA is TGTGCCAGCAGCTTAGCCCGAAAGGGCAGGGTGGGTGACACTGAAGCTTTCTTT. The encoded protein is CASSLARKGRVGDTEAFF.

The CDR3 spells CASSYNTYEQYF. The CDR3, as DNA: TGTGCCAGCAGCTACAATACCTACGAGCAGTACTTC. The chain links TRBV7-9 to TRBJ2-7; D is ambiguous. V lost 4 bases, J lost 2 bases, and 6 bases lay in between. Germline CDR1 reads SEHNR; CDR2 reads FQNEAQ (reference sequence). The CDR3 covers 12 residues.

This clone has only a few counts. This rearrangement joins TRBV30 to TRBJ2-1, with D uncertain. Germline loops: CDR1 GTSNPN, CDR2 SVGIG (reference sequence). With 0 bases removed from V and 3 bases from J, the gap between germline ends came to 6 bases. The CDR3 runs to 13 residues. CDR3: CAWSVQGYNEQFF. The CDR3 DNA sequence: TGTGCCTGGAGTGTACAAGGCTACAATGAGCAGTTCTTC. Full variable domain (outside the CDR3, taken from reference TRBV30 and TRBJ2-1): SQTIHQWPATLVQPVGSPLSLECTVEGTSNPNLYWYRQAAGRGLQLLFYSVGIGQISSEVPQNLSASRPQDRQFILSSKKLLLSDSGFYLCAWSVQGYNEQFFGPGTRLTVL.

The CDR3 protein is CASSYSGGTYEQYF. CDR3 nucleotide sequence: TGTGCCAGCAGTTACTCGGGGGGGACCTACGAGCAGTACTTC. V and J are TRBV6-6 and TRBJ2-7, with 7 bases identical to TRBD2. The CDR3 length is 14 residues. The ends lost 0 bases at V and 2 bases at J; junction bases unmatched: 1. Germline values: CDR1 MNHNY, CDR2 SVGAGI (reference sequence).

This chain links TRBV6-1 with TRBJ2-5; D is possibly TRBD2 (6 bases). The CDR3 covers 18 residues. CDR1 is MNHNS and CDR2 is SASEGT in the germline V gene. V was cut by 3 bases and J by 7 bases, with 27 bases left in between. Written as DNA, the CDR3 is TGTGCCAGCAGTGATTCGGCTAGCGCGCCTCACAGGCCCTGGACCCAGTACTTC. Translation: CASSDSASAPHRPWTQYF.

The rearrangement links TRBV19 to TRBJ2-7, with 8 bases identical to TRBD1. CDR1 is LNHDA and CDR2 is SQIVND in the germline V gene (reference sequence). This CDR3 has 17 amino acids. V lost 4 bases, J lost 5 bases, and 16 bases stayed unmatched. CDR3 amino acids: CASSTYSTGAVINEQYF. The CDR3 bases are TGTGCCAGTAGTACGTACTCGACAGGGGCAGTTATCAACGAGCAGTACTTC.

J is TRBJ2-1 and V is TRBV30, with TRBD2 matching over 13 bases. V was pared by 3 bases and J by 7 bases, with 12 bases of the junction left unmatched. Per germline, CDR1 GTSNPN and CDR2 SVGIG (reference sequence). The CDR3 contains 17 residues. The CDR3 DNA is TGTGCCTGGAGGGGTACTAGCGGGAGGGTTGCGGTTAATGAGCAGTTCTTC. It is translated as CAWRGTSGRVAVNEQFF.

The CDR3, as DNA: TGTGCCAGCAGTGAACAATTCACAGATACGCAGTATTTT. Translating it yields CASSEQFTDTQYF. This sequence joins TRBV2 and TRBJ2-3, with D uncertain. This CDR3 has 13 amino acids. Germline loops: CDR1 SNHLY, CDR2 FYNNEI. Trimming took off 2 bases at V and 2 bases at J, with 5 bases between the two ends.